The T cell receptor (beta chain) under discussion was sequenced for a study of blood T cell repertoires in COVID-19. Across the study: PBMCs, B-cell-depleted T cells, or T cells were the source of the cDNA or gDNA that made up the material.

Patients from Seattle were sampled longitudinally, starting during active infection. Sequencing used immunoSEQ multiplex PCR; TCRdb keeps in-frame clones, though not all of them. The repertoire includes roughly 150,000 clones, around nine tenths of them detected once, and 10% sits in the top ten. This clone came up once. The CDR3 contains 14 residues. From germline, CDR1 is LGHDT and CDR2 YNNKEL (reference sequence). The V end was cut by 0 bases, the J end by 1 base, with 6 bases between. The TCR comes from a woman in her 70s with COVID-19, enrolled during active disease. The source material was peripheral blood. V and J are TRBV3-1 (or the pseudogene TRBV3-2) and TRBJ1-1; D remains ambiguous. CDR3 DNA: TGTGCCAGCAGCCAAGATTACAGGAACACTGAAGCTTTCTTT. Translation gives CASSQDYRNTEAFF.